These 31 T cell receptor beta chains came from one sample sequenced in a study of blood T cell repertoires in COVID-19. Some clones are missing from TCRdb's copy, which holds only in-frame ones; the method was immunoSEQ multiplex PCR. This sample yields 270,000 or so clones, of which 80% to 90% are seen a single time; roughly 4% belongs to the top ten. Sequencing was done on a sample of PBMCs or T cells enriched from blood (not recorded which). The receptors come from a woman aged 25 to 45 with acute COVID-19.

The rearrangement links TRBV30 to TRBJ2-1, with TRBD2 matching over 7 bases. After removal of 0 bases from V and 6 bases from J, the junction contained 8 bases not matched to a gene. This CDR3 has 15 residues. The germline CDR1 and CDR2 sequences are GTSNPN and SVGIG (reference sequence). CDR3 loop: CAWSVGLAAVNEQFF. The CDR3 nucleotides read TGTGCCTGGAGTGTGGGTCTAGCGGCCGTCAATGAGCAGTTCTTC.

The CDR3 nucleotides are TGTGCCAGCTCAAGAGGACAGGGCAATCAGCCCCAGCATTTT. Amino acid sequence: CASSRGQGNQPQHF. The chain couples TRBV18 to TRBJ1-5; 7 positions match TRBD1. This CDR3 is 14 amino acids long. The J segment lost 2 bases and the V segment lost 5 bases, leaving 3 bases of the junction unmatched. CDR1 is KGHSH and CDR2 is LQKENI in the germline V gene.

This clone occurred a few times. CDR3 sequence: CASSLGDTSYEQYF. CDR3 in DNA: TGTGCCAGCAGCTTGGGGGACACCTCCTACGAGCAGTACTTC. This rearrangement joins TRBV5-8 to TRBJ2-7, with D perhaps TRBD1 (6 bases). CDR3 size: 14 residues. Germline CDR1 SGHTS, CDR2 YDEGEE. The germline V and J ends were trimmed by 0 bases and 0 bases, with 7 bases remaining between them.

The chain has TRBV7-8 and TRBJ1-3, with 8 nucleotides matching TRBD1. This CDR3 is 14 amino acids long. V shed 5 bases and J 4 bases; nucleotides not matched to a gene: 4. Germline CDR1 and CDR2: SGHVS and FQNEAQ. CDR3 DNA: TGTGCCAGCAGCCGACAGGGGTCCGGAAACACCATATATTTT. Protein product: CASSRQGSGNTIYF.

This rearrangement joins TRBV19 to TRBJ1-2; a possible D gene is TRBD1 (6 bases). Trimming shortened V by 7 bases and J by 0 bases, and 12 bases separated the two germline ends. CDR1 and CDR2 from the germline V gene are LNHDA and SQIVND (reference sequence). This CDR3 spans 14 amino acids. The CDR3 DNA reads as TGTGCCAGTATCGAAACAGGGTCTAACTATGGCTACACCTTC. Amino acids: CASIETGSNYGYTF.

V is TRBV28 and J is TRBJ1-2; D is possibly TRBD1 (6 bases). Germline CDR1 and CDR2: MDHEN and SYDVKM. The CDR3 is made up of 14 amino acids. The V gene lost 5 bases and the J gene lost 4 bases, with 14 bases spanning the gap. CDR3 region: CASSIHTGSYGYTF. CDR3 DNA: TGTGCCAGCAGTATTCATACAGGGTCCTATGGCTACACCTTC.

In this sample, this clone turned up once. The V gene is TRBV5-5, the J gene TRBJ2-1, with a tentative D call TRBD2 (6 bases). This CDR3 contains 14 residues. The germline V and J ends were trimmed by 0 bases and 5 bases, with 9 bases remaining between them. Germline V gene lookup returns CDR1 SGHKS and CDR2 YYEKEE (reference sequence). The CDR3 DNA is TGTGCCAGCAGCTTGGGGACTACCAACAATGAGCAGTTCTTC. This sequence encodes CASSLGTTNNEQFF.

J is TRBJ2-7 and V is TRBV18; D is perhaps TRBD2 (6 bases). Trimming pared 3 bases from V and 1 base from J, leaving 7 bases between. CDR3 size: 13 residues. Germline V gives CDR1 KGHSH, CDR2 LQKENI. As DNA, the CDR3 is TGTGCCAGCTCACCGGGGACTTCCTACGAGCAGTACTTC. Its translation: CASSPGTSYEQYF.

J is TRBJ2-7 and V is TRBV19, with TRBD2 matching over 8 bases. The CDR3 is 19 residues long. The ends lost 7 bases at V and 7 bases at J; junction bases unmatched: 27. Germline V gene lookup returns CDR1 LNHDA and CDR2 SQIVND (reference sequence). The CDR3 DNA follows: TGTGCCAGTACCCTTAGCGGGAATCCGGAGTATATACCTACTGAAGAGCAGTACTTC. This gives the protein CASTLSGNPEYIPTEEQYF.

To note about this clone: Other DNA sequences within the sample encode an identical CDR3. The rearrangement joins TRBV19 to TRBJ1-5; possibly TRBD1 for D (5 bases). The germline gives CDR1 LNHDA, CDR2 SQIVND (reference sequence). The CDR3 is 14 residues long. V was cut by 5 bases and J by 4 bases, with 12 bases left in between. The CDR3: CASSPTGKNQPQHF. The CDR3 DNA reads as TGTGCCAGTAGTCCCACAGGAAAGAATCAGCCCCAGCATTTT.

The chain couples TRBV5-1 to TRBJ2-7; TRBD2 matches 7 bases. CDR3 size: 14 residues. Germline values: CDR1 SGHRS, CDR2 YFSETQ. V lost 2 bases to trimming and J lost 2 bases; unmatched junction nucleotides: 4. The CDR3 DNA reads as TGCGCCAGCAGCTTAAGACTAGCACCCTACGAGCAGTACTTC. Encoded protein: CASSLRLAPYEQYF.

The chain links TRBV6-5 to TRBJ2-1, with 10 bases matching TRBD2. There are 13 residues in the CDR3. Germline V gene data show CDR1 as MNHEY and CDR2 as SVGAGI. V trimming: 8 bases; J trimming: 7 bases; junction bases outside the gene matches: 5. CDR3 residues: CASRPAGGNEQFF. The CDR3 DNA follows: TGTGCCAGCCGCCCAGCGGGAGGGAATGAGCAGTTCTTC.

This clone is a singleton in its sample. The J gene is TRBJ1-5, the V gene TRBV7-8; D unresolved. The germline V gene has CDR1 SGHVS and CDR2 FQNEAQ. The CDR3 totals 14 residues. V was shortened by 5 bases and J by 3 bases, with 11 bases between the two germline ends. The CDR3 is CASSERHINQPQHF. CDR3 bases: TGTGCCAGCAGCGAGAGACACATCAATCAGCCCCAGCATTTT.

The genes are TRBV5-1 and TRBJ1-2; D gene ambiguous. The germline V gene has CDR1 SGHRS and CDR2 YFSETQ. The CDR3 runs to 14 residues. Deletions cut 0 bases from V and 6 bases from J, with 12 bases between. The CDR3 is CASSLGTVENGYTF. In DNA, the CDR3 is TGCGCCAGCAGCTTGGGTACCGTGGAGAATGGCTACACCTTC.

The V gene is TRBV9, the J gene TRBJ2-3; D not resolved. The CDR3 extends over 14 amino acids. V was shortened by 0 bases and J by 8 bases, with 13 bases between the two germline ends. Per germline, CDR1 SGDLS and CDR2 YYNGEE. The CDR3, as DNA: TGTGCCAGCAGCGTAGATGGTTCGTCAGGTACGCAGTATTTT. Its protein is CASSVDGSSGTQYF.

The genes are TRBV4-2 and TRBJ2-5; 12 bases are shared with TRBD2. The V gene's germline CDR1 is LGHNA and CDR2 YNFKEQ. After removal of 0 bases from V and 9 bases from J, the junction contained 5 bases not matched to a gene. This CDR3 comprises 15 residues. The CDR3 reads CASSQDRLAGGPQYF. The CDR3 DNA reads TGTGCCAGCAGCCAAGACCGGCTAGCGGGAGGGCCCCAGTACTTC.

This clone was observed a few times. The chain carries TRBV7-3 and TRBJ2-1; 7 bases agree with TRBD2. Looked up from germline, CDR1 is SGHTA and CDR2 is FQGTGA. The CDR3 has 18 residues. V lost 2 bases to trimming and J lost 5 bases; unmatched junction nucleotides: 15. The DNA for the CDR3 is TGTGCCAGCAGCTTAGCCCATATGGCTAGCGGTTTAAACAATGAGCAGTTCTTC. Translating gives CASSLAHMASGLNNEQFF. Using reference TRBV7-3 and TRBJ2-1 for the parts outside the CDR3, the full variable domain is GAGVSQTPSNKVTEKGKYVELRCDPISGHTALYWYRQSLGQGPEFLIYFQGTGAADDSGLPNDRFFAVRPEGSVSTLKIQRTERGDSAVYLCASSLAHMASGLNNEQFFGPGTRLTVL.

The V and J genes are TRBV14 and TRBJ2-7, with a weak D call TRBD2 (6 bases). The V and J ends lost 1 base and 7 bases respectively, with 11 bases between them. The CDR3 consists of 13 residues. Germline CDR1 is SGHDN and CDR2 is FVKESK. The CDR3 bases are TGTGCCAGCAGCCAAGTGTGGGGGGTTGAGCAGTACTTC. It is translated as CASSQVWGVEQYF.

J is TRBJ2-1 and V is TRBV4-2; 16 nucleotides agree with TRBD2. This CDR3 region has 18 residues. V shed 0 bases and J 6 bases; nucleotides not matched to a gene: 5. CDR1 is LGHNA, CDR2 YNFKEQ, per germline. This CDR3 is CASSQDGTSGRASNEQFF. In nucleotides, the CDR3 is TGTGCCAGCAGCCAAGATGGGACTAGCGGGAGGGCCAGCAATGAGCAGTTCTTC.

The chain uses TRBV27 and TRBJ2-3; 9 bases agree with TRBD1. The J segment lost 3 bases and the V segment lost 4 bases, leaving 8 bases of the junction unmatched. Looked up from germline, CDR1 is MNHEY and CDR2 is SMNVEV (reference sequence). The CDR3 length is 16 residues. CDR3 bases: TGTGCCAGCAGTTCGACCTCGACAGGGGGTACAGATACGCAGTATTTT. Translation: CASSSTSTGGTDTQYF.

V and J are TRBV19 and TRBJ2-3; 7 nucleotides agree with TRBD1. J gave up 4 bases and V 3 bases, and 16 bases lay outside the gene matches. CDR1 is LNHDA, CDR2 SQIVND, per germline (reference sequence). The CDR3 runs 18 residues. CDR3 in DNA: TGTGCCAGTAGTATCTCACAGGGGATTACCGATAGGGCAGATACGCAGTATTTT. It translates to CASSISQGITDRADTQYF.

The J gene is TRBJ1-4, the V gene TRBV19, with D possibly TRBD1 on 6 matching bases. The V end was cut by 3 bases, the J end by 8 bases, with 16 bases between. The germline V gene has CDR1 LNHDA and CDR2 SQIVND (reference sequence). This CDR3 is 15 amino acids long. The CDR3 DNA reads TGTGCCAGTAGTATCTCCGGGGGGCGCGGAGAAAAACTGTTTTTT. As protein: CASSISGGRGEKLFF.

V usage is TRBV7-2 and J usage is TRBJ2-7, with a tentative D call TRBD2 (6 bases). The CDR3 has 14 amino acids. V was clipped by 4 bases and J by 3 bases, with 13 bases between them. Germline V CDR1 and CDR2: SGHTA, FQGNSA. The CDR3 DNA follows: TGTGCCAGCAGCTCTACCGCGGGACTCTACGAGCAGTACTTC. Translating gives CASSSTAGLYEQYF.

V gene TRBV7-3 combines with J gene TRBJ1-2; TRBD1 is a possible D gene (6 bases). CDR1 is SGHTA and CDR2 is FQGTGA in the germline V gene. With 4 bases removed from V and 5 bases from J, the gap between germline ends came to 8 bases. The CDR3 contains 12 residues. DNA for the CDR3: TGTGCCAGCAGCTCACAGGGTTATGGCTACACCTTC. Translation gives CASSSQGYGYTF.

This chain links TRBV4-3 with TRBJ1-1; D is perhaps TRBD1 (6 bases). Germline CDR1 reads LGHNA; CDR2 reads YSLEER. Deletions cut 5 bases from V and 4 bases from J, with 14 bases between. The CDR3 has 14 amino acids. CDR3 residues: CASSSKQGATEAFF. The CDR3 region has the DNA TGCGCCAGCAGCTCTAAACAGGGCGCCACTGAAGCTTTCTTT.

The CDR3 here is CASISGLDYEQYF. The CDR3 DNA reads as TGTGCCAGCATCTCTGGACTTGACTACGAGCAGTACTTC. The chain has TRBV28 and TRBJ2-7, with TRBD2 as a possible D gene (5 bases). This CDR3 has 13 residues. Trimming shortened V by 7 bases and J by 3 bases, and 13 bases separated the two germline ends. The germline gives CDR1 MDHEN, CDR2 SYDVKM. The full variable domain, in which reference TRBV28 and TRBJ2-7 provide the parts outside the CDR3, is DVKVTQSSRYLVKRTGEKVFLECVQDMDHENMFWYRQDPGLGLRLIYFSYDVKMKEKGDIPEGYSVSREKKERFSLILESASTNQTSMYLCASISGLDYEQYFGPGTRLTVT.

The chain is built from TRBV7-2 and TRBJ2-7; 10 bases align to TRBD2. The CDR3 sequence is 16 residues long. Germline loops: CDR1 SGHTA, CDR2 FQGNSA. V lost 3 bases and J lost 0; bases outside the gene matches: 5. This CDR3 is CASSLGPSGGSYEQYF. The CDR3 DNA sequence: TGTGCCAGCAGCTTGGGTCCTAGCGGGGGCTCCTACGAGCAGTACTTC.

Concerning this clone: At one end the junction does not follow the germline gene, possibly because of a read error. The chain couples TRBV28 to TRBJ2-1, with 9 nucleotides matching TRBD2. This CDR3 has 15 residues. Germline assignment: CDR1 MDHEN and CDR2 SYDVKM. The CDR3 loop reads CASRLYPGLANEQFF. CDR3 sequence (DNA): TGTGCCAGCAGATTATACCCGGGACTAGCAAATGAGCAGTTCTTC.

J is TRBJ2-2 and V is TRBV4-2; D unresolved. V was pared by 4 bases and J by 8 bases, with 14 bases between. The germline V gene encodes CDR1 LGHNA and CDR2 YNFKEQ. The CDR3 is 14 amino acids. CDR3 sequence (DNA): TGTGCCAGCAGCCCCAGCGAGTCGTCGGGGGAGCTGTTTTTT. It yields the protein CASSPSESSGELFF.

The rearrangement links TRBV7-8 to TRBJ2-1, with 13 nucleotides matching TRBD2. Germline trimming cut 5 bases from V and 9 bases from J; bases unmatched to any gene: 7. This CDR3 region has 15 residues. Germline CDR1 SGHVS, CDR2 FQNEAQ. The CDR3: CASSLGTSGNSEQFF. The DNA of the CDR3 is TGTGCCAGCAGCCTCGGGACTAGCGGGAACAGTGAGCAGTTCTTC.

The CDR3 spells CASSQVGFPGQGKNIQYF. As DNA, the CDR3 is TGTGCCAGCAGCCAAGTCGGGTTCCCGGGACAAGGCAAAAACATTCAGTACTTC. The J gene is TRBJ2-4, the V gene TRBV14; D possibly corresponds to TRBD1 (6 bases). Germline CDR1 SGHDN, CDR2 FVKESK. The CDR3 covers 18 residues. Deletions cut 1 base from V and 3 bases from J, with 19 bases between.